The source of this T cell receptor (beta chain) is a study of lymphopenia after photon versus proton radiotherapy. Details on this clone: As yet, its antigen is unknown.

Study results and caveats: Photon-treated patients lost naive T cells and TCR diversity; proton-treated stayed stable.

Here immunoSEQ multiplex PCR was the method, and the copy in TCRdb shows in-frame clones only, minus some. The data contain about 70,000 clones, 92% of them singletons. Sample: peripheral blood, taken from a patient treated with photon-based radiotherapy. The sequence came from a woman aged 40 to 55 with cholangiocarcinoma.

The CDR3 region is CAWSVIAGTGIPEAFF. CDR3 coding DNA: TGTGCCTGGAGTGTAATTGCCGGGACAGGGATACCTGAAGCTTTCTTT. The V and J genes are TRBV30 and TRBJ1-1; 9 bases line up with TRBD1. This CDR3 has 16 residues. Germline assignment: CDR1 GTSNPN and CDR2 SVGIG (reference sequence). The trim removed 0 bases at V and 6 bases at J, leaving 11 bases unmatched.